This TCR beta chain was identified in a study of CD8+ T cells in alopecia areata. Following RNA extraction, reverse transcription yielded cDNA that acted as the sequencing template. Clones were read by immunoSEQ multiplex PCR, and TCRdb kept only the in-frame ones, dropping some. In the table there are 200,000 to 250,000 clones, 57% of which are singletons. The origin of this receptor is a human donor with alopecia areata. Sequenced material: CD4+ T cells sorted from blood, taken at week 0.

The CDR3 region has the DNA TGCGCCAGCAGCTTGGGGACGGTCCGCGAAAAACTGTTTTTT. Protein product: CASSLGTVREKLFF. The chain links TRBV5-1 to TRBJ1-4; D unclear. V lost 0 bases and J 8 bases, leaving 11 bases between the germline ends. The CDR3 covers 14 residues. The germline V gene has CDR1 SGHRS and CDR2 YFSETQ.